This is a list of T cell receptor beta chains from one sample in a study of T cells in Graves' hyperthyroidism and ophthalmopathy. A single record per CDR3 protein comes from TCRdb applying MiXCR to the multiplex PCR reads. The data show roughly 500,000 distinct CDR3 sequences, roughly 45% seen once. The specimen was peripheral blood or thyroid tissue (not recorded which). These receptors were taken from an adult woman with Graves' disease, either hyperthyroidism or ophthalmopathy (not recorded which). CDR3s include the opening cysteine and the closing phenylalanine or tryptophan.

j_call v_call cdr3_aa
TRBJ2-7 TRBV5-1 CASSLEGRGYEQYF
TRBJ1-2 TRBV2 CASSDFGTASF
TRBJ2-7 TRBV4-3 CASSQGRSYEQYF
TRBJ1-2 TRBV7-9 CASSLVRGIGGYTF
TRBJ2-5 TRBV27 CASTPWTELQETQYF
TRBJ1-1 TRBV12-3/TRBV12-4 CASRSRGEAFF
TRBJ2-5 TRBV7-2 CASSPKTGAQETQYF
TRBJ1-4 TRBV5-1 CASSLEDSTNEKLFF
TRBJ2-7 TRBV7-2 CASSSGTFPYEQYF
TRBJ2-7 TRBV2 CASSEVGTGDYEQYF
TRBJ1-2 TRBV6-6 CASSYLRTAPSNYGYTF
TRBJ1-1 TRBV6-5 CASSYDLSGNTEAFF
TRBJ1-2 TRBV7-9 CASSHPGGGRGYTF
TRBJ1-6 TRBV7-9 CASSQMGPSYNSPLHF
TRBJ2-2 TRBV9 CASSGAGTNTGELFF
TRBJ2-6 TRBV29-1 CSVMGQGGSGANVLTF
TRBJ1-5 TRBV4-3 CASSQDLKNQPQHF
TRBJ1-4 TRBV25-1 CASSERGTGALLKLFF
TRBJ2-5 TRBV20-1 CSAVPGGRETQYF
TRBJ2-2 TRBV19 CASSPQSGGSGELFF
TRBJ1-1 TRBV20-1 CSATGTGSISAEAFF
TRBJ2-7 TRBV6-1 CASSEGLAISSYEQYF
TRBJ1-6 TRBV19 CASSMDRLCCSPLHF
TRBJ1-5 TRBV7-9 CASSLTGASNQPQHF
TRBJ2-3 TRBV29-1 CSVQVWVGTDTQYF
TRBJ2-7 TRBV9 CASSDSTEGVQYF
TRBJ1-2 TRBV25-1 CASSELNYGYTF
TRBJ1-5 TRBV24-1 CATSVNGRDQPQHF
TRBJ2-7 TRBV7-8 CASSSQGQGGAGEQYF
TRBJ1-1 TRBV12-3/TRBV12-4 CASSRKGVTEAFF
TRBJ1-5 TRBV12-3/TRBV12-4 CASSLGANWYSNQPQHF
TRBJ1-2 TRBV2 CASSGDAGPLANYGYTF
TRBJ2-2 TRBV9 CASSVIYDTGELFF
TRBJ1-1 TRBV7-3 CASSFRPKTPMPEAFF
TRBJ1-2 TRBV6-6 CASRDTSNYGYTF
TRBJ2-7 TRBV5-1 CASSLRGLAEGYEQYF
TRBJ2-7 TRBV6-5 CASCRTSSSYEQYF
TRBJ1-2 TRBV9 CASSVSGDYTF
TRBJ1-1 TRBV19 CASSTGRWSTEAFF
TRBJ2-7 TRBV10-2 CASGGISYEQYF
TRBJ2-5 TRBV29-1 CSYGLAGGPGTQYF